What follows is one T cell receptor beta chain and its context. Its matching antigen is unknown. The sample belongs to a study of T cells after yellow fever vaccination. Broader study findings: A limited proportion of clonotypes was detected within both the CD4 and CD8 compartments. FACS-sorted repertoires could contain abundant clonotypes contaminating from the bulk population.

TCRdb called the 5' RACE reads again in MiXCR, with one record for every CDR3 protein. The sample consists of approximately 580,000 distinct CDR3 sequences, about 17% of them appearing once. This clonotype was obtained from a young man who received the YFV17D yellow fever vaccine. The source was PBMCs, collected 5 to 6 days after the first yellow fever vaccination.

This CDR3 reads CASSPRGRFGNQPQHF. CDR3 nucleotide sequence: TGTGCCAGCAGCCCCCGGGGGAGGTTTGGCAATCAGCCCCAGCATTTT. V is TRBV6-1 and J is TRBJ1-5; a weak D match, TRBD1 (5 bases). CDR1 MNHNS and CDR2 SASEGT come from the germline V gene. Trimming shortened V by 6 bases and J by 2 bases, and 17 bases separated the two germline ends. This CDR3 is built from 16 residues.